These 27 T cell receptor beta chains were all obtained from the same sample, sequenced in a study of OX40 agonist ivuxolimab in advanced cancers. This table comes from immunoSEQ multiplex PCR, and its TCRdb copy is limited to in-frame clones, with some not included. In the table there are about 77,000 clones, 65% to 90% of which are singletons. The starting material was CD4+ or CD8+ T cells sorted from blood, obtained in a trial of the OX40 agonist ivuxolimab. These TCRs come from an adult with an advanced solid tumor such as melanoma, head and neck, liver or kidney cancer.

This chain links TRBV2 with TRBJ2-7, with D tentatively TRBD2 (6 bases). Germline-derived CDR1 and CDR2 are SNHLY and FYNNEI. V lost 4 bases and J lost 3, with 10 bases in between. CDR3 length equals 13 residues. The CDR3: CASSARGYYEQYF. The CDR3 DNA reads as TGTGCCAGCAGTGCCCGGGGGTACTACGAGCAGTACTTC.

The genes are TRBV9 and TRBJ1-2; D gene uncertain. The CDR3 has 13 residues. Germline CDR1 and CDR2: SGDLS and YYNGEE. V was trimmed by 1 base and J by 4 bases, leaving 8 bases between them. The CDR3 loop reads CASSVRIGYGYTF. The DNA for the CDR3 is TGTGCCAGCAGCGTAAGGATCGGCTATGGCTACACCTTC. The full variable domain, its missing parts supplied by reference TRBV9 and TRBJ1-2, is DSGVTQTPKHLITATGQRVTLRCSPRSGDLSVYWYQQSLDQGLQFLIQYYNGEERAKGNILERFSAQQFPDLHSELNLSSLELGDSALYFCASSVRIGYGYTFGSGTRLTVV.

The chain couples TRBV29-1 to TRBJ2-7; the match to TRBD1 covers 11 bases. Trimming at V came to 1 base and at J to 1 base, leaving 3 bases not matched to a gene. The CDR3 totals 15 residues. CDR1 is SQVTM, CDR2 ANQGSEA, per germline. CDR3 sequence (DNA): TGCAGCGTTGAAGGGGGGACAGGGGGATCCTACGAGCAGTACTTC. This encodes CSVEGGTGGSYEQYF.

CDR3 region: CASSQDRTGGFGDWAYEQFF. For the CDR3, the DNA is TGTGCCAGCAGCCAAGACCGGACAGGGGGTTTTGGGGATTGGGCGTATGAGCAGTTCTTC. The V and J genes are TRBV4-2 and TRBJ2-1; 10 nucleotides match TRBD1. This CDR3 is built from 20 residues. Germline V gene data show CDR1 as LGHNA and CDR2 as YNFKEQ. V dropped 0 bases and J dropped 8; count of bases not matched to a gene: 19.

V and J are TRBV5-4 and TRBJ2-3, with 9 bases lining up with TRBD1. Germline V gene data show CDR1 as SGHNT and CDR2 as YYREEE (reference sequence). This CDR3 is built from 14 residues. J gave up 3 bases and V 2 bases, and 1 base lay outside the gene matches. In DNA, the CDR3 is TGTGCCAGCAGCTTACAGGGGGCGACAGATACGCAGTATTTT. Translation: CASSLQGATDTQYF.

The rearrangement links TRBV7-9 to TRBJ2-3; no definite D call. V was trimmed by 0 bases and J by 5 bases, leaving 15 bases between them. CDR1 SEHNR and CDR2 FQNEAQ come from the germline V gene (reference sequence). CDR3 length: 16 amino acids. The CDR3 sequence: CASSLAGTAIGDTQYF. CDR3 nucleotides: TGTGCCAGCAGCTTAGCGGGCACAGCAATTGGAGATACGCAGTATTTT.

V gene TRBV19 combines with J gene TRBJ1-4, with 7 bases that match TRBD1. Unmatched junction bases numbered 6, after V lost 4 bases and J lost 4 bases. Per germline, CDR1 LNHDA and CDR2 SQIVND (reference sequence). The CDR3 loop spans 15 amino acids. The CDR3: CASSSGQASNEKLFF. The CDR3, as DNA: TGTGCCAGTAGTAGCGGACAGGCGAGTAATGAAAAACTGTTTTTT.

This clone came up a few times. V usage is TRBV6-5 and J usage is TRBJ1-6; D uncertain. V was shortened by 3 bases and J by 8 bases, with 11 bases between the two germline ends. Looked up from germline, CDR1 is MNHEY and CDR2 is SVGAGI. This CDR3 spans 14 amino acids. The CDR3 nucleotides read TGTGCCAGCAGTTATTCGGGGAAGCATTCACCCCTCCACTTT. Protein: CASSYSGKHSPLHF.

The J gene is TRBJ2-1, the V gene TRBV7-2, with D maybe TRBD1 (5 bases). V was shortened by 5 bases and J by 3 bases, with 11 bases between the two germline ends. Germline CDR1 reads SGHTA; CDR2 reads FQGNSA. The CDR3 covers 14 residues. The CDR3 here is CASSRRTSYNEQFF. The CDR3 DNA sequence: TGTGCCAGCAGCCGCAGGACAAGCTACAATGAGCAGTTCTTC.

V is TRBV4-3 and J is TRBJ1-2, with TRBD1 identical over 9 bases. The CDR3 extends over 16 amino acids. Germline V CDR1 and CDR2: LGHNA, YSLEER. Germline trimming cut 0 bases from V and 8 bases from J; bases unmatched to any gene: 10. This CDR3 reads CASSQDHPGQGSGYTF. The DNA of the CDR3 is TGCGCCAGCAGCCAAGATCACCCGGGACAGGGTTCCGGCTACACCTTC.

The V and J genes are TRBV9 and TRBJ2-5; no clear D. This CDR3 is 14 amino acids long. The V end lost 1 base, the J end lost 5 bases, and 12 bases lay between the germline ends. Germline loops: CDR1 SGDLS, CDR2 YYNGEE. The CDR3: CASSVSPLRETQYF. The CDR3 coding sequence is TGTGCCAGCAGCGTATCGCCACTACGGGAGACCCAGTACTTC.

This clone was seen only once. The chain joins TRBV5-8 to TRBJ1-4; 8 bases match TRBD1. CDR3 size: 15 residues. V lost 4 bases to trimming and J lost 2 bases; unmatched junction nucleotides: 4. Germline-derived CDR1 and CDR2 are SGHTS and YDEGEE. In DNA form, the CDR3 reads TGTGCCAGCAGCCGGCAGGGGGCGACTAATGAAAAACTGTTTTTT. Encoded protein: CASSRQGATNEKLFF.

V gene TRBV7-2 combines with J gene TRBJ2-3, with a weak D call TRBD2 (6 bases). The CDR3 has 14 residues. V was pared by 5 bases and J by 0 bases, with 9 bases between. Germline V CDR1 and CDR2: SGHTA, FQGNSA. The CDR3 nucleotides read TGTGCCAGCAGCCTCCGGGGGAGCACAGATACGCAGTATTTT. This codes for CASSLRGSTDTQYF.

The chain couples TRBV7-2 to TRBJ2-6; D is ambiguous. Looked up from germline, CDR1 is SGHTA and CDR2 is FQGNSA. There are 16 residues in the CDR3. Trimming removed 4 bases from V and 0 bases from J, with 10 bases in between. CDR3 region: CASSSGPASGANVLTF. CDR3 in DNA: TGTGCCAGCAGCTCAGGACCCGCCTCTGGGGCCAACGTCCTGACTTTC.

The chain employs TRBV4-3 and TRBJ2-7; TRBD2 matches at 11 bases. CDR3 length: 16 residues. Germline V CDR1 and CDR2: LGHNA, YSLEER. With V trimmed by 2 bases and J by 7 bases, 10 bases remained unmatched. The CDR3 region is CASSQQIAGGPGEQYF. CDR3 nucleotides: TGCGCCAGCAGCCAACAAATAGCGGGGGGGCCAGGGGAGCAGTACTTC.

The chain joins TRBV7-8 to TRBJ2-5; D possibly matches TRBD1 or TRBD2 (6 bases each). Germline lookup yields CDR1 SGHVS and CDR2 FQNEAQ. V lost 5 bases and J 4 bases, leaving 23 bases between the germline ends. This CDR3 region has 17 residues. The CDR3 DNA follows: TGTGCCAGCAGCCACCAAATCAGGGGAGGATTAGCAGAGACCCAGTACTTC. It is translated as CASSHQIRGGLAETQYF. Full variable domain (missing parts from reference TRBV7-8 and TRBJ2-5): GAGVSQSPRYKVAKRGQDVALRCDPISGHVSLFWYQQALGQGPEFLTYFQNEAQLDKSGLPSDRFFAERPEGSVSTLKIQRTQQEDSAVYLCASSHQIRGGLAETQYFGPGTRLLVL.

The chain employs TRBV5-5 and TRBJ2-7, with TRBD1 identical over 10 bases. In germline, CDR1 is SGHKS, CDR2 YYEKEE (reference sequence). The trim removed 4 bases at V and 4 bases at J, leaving 8 bases unmatched. The CDR3 covers 15 residues. CDR3 nucleotide sequence: TGTGCCAGCAGCCCTTACTGGACAGGGGGGTACGAGCAGTACTTC. Amino acid sequence: CASSPYWTGGYEQYF. The variable domain in full, with the rest retrieved from reference TRBV5-5 and TRBJ2-7, is DAGVTQSPTHLIKTRGQQVTLRCSPISGHKSVSWYQQVLGQGPQFIFQYYEKEERGRGNFPDRFSARQFPNYSSELNVNALLLGDSALYLCASSPYWTGGYEQYFGPGTRLTVT.

The V and J genes are TRBV6-6 and TRBJ2-7; the D call may be TRBD1 or TRBD2 (6 bases each). The CDR3 is made up of 13 amino acids. V was pared by 2 bases and J by 3 bases, with 8 bases between. In germline, CDR1 is MNHNY, CDR2 SVGAGI (reference sequence). In nucleotides, the CDR3 is TGTGCCAGCAGTTACGGGGGGCGCTACGAGCAGTACTTC. Translating it yields CASSYGGRYEQYF.

The rearrangement joins TRBV27 to TRBJ1-2; D uncertain. The V gene lost 4 bases and the J gene lost 3 bases, with 6 bases spanning the gap. The length of the CDR3 is 12 residues. CDR1 and CDR2 (germline): MNHEY, SMNVEV (reference sequence). The CDR3 DNA sequence: TGTGCCAGCAGTTCGCATGACTATGGCTACACCTTC. It is translated as CASSSHDYGYTF.

The rearrangement links TRBV2 to TRBJ2-3, with D perhaps TRBD2 (6 bases). The V end was cut by 3 bases, the J end by 3 bases, with 25 bases between. The CDR3 has 19 residues. Germline CDR1 and CDR2: SNHLY and FYNNEI. Here the CDR3 DNA reads TGTGCCAGCAGTGATTTCGTGGTTGGGCGGGGCGACCAAACAGATACGCAGTATTTT. Residues: CASSDFVVGRGDQTDTQYF.

The CDR3 coding sequence is TGTGCCAGCAGCTTAGTCGCCGATGAGCAGTTCTTC. This codes for CASSLVADEQFF. The chain couples TRBV7-9 to TRBJ2-1; D remains unclear. The CDR3 is made up of 12 amino acids. CDR1 SEHNR and CDR2 FQNEAQ come from the germline V gene (reference sequence). Trimming stripped 1 base from V and 8 bases from J, with 6 bases between.

CDR3: CASSMGQGGTGELFF. In DNA, the CDR3 is TGTGCCAGTAGTATGGGACAGGGGGGAACCGGGGAGCTGTTTTTT. J is TRBJ2-2 and V is TRBV19, with 11 bases aligning to TRBD1. CDR1 is LNHDA and CDR2 is SQIVND in the germline V gene (reference sequence). The CDR3 runs 15 residues. V shed 3 bases, J shed 5 bases, and the junction held 2 bases outside the gene matches.

This chain uses TRBV5-1 with TRBJ1-6; 8 positions match TRBD1. After removal of 4 bases from V and 6 bases from J, the junction contained 3 bases not matched to a gene. Germline V CDR1 and CDR2: SGHRS, YFSETQ. This CDR3 region has 14 residues. CDR3 in amino acids: CASSVGQGNSPLHF. CDR3 in DNA: TGCGCCAGCAGCGTAGGACAGGGTAATTCACCCCTCCACTTT.

This clone has just one count. The chain is built from TRBV2 and TRBJ1-2, with D tentatively TRBD1 (5 bases). Germline CDR1 is SNHLY and CDR2 is FYNNEI. The V gene lost 4 bases and the J gene lost 8 bases, with 20 bases spanning the gap. This CDR3 region has 15 residues. The CDR3 loop is CASSVQGPDSYGYTF. The CDR3 DNA is TGTGCCAGCAGTGTTCAGGGACCCGATTCGTACGGCTACACCTTC.

This chain connects TRBV27 to TRBJ2-5; D gene uncertain. The assigned J gene may be wrong: the sequence end matches TRBJ2-7 better. Germline V gene lookup returns CDR1 MNHEY and CDR2 SMNVEV (reference sequence). CDR3 size: 14 residues. The CDR3 coding sequence is TGTGCCAGCAGTCCCCGGATAGGGACCTACGAGCAGTACTTC. It codes for CASSPRIGTYEQYF.

The chain recombines TRBV7-9 with TRBJ2-3, with 8 positions matching TRBD1. This CDR3 is 15 amino acids long. The V segment lost 5 bases and the J segment 6 bases; nucleotides outside the gene matches: 10. Looked up from germline, CDR1 is SEHNR and CDR2 is FQNEAQ (reference sequence). CDR3 sequence: CASSRDRGAVDTQYF. In nucleotides, the CDR3 is TGTGCCAGCAGCAGAGACAGGGGCGCAGTGGATACGCAGTATTTT.

The CDR3 sequence: CASSQSGGALREQFF. Here the CDR3 DNA reads TGTGCCAGCTCACAAAGCGGGGGGGCACTTAGAGAGCAGTTCTTC. This chain uses TRBV18 with TRBJ2-1, with 10 bases aligning to TRBD2. The germline gives CDR1 KGHSH, CDR2 LQKENI. CDR3 length: 15 amino acids. The V segment lost 4 bases and the J segment 10 bases; nucleotides outside the gene matches: 10.